This TCR beta chain stems from a study of blood T cells in healthy people across ages. Per sample, extraction of total RNA gave at least 5.5 micrograms in every case. With a J-beta primer mix and a sample-barcoded 5' primer, a second PCR ran about 7 to 12 cycles. Using its own MiXCR run on the 5' RACE reads, TCRdb lists one record per CDR3 protein. The sample has fewer than 1,000,000 distinct CDR3 sequences; under 55% are singletons. V lost 1 base and J lost 0; bases outside the gene matches: 13. Germline CDR1 SGHRS, CDR2 YFSETQ. The CDR3 is made up of 18 amino acids. The V and J genes are TRBV5-1 and TRBJ2-7; TRBD1 matches at 7 bases. The sequenced material came from blood. This TCR came from a man in his sixties in good health. CDR3 coding DNA: TGCGCCAGCAGCTTGTGGGAGCCCCCGGGACAGTACTCCTACGAGCAGTACTTC. Translated, it gives CASSLWEPPGQYSYEQYF.